These 19 T cell receptor beta chains were sequenced from one sample in a study of CD8+ T cells in alopecia areata. RNA extraction was followed by reverse transcription into cDNA, which acted as the sequencing template. Clones were sequenced by immunoSEQ multiplex PCR, and TCRdb holds only the in-frame ones, with some missing. The top ten hold just over 5.5% of the sample, which has tens of thousands of clones, approximately 50% seen once. Sequenced sample: NKG2D-high CD8+ T cells sorted from blood. The receptor set was obtained from a human donor with alopecia areata.

CDR3 residues: CASSRTNQETQYF. The CDR3, as DNA: TGTGCCAGCAGCCGGACCAACCAAGAGACCCAGTACTTC. The J gene is TRBJ2-5, the V gene TRBV7-9; D is unclear. This CDR3 is 13 amino acids long. Trimming removed 5 bases at V and 0 bases at J, with 7 bases between. Germline CDR1 reads SEHNR; CDR2 reads FQNEAQ (reference sequence).

V is TRBV7-3 and J is TRBJ2-3; no clear D. V was clipped by 4 bases and J by 6 bases, with 11 bases between them. The CDR3 has 13 residues. CDR1 SGHTA and CDR2 FQGTGA come from the germline V gene. The CDR3 loop reads CASSYRDWDTQYF. The CDR3 region has the DNA TGTGCCAGCAGCTATCGAGACTGGGATACGCAGTATTTT.

Many counts were recorded for this clone. The chain has TRBV10-3 and TRBJ2-3, with D maybe TRBD2 (5 bases). Trimming removed 4 bases at V and 3 bases at J, with 11 bases between. Germline values: CDR1 ENHRY, CDR2 SYGVKD. CDR3 length: 14 residues. CDR3 sequence: CAISVIGETDTQYF. The CDR3 bases are TGTGCCATCAGTGTCATCGGGGAGACAGATACGCAGTATTTT.

The chain has TRBV27 and TRBJ2-2, with D maybe TRBD1 (6 bases). The CDR3 length is 14 residues. Germline CDR1 MNHEY, CDR2 SMNVEV (reference sequence). Trimming removed 6 bases at V and 3 bases at J, with 11 bases between. This chain's CDR3 is CASSQQGHTGELFF. Here the CDR3 DNA reads TGTGCCAGCAGCCAACAGGGTCACACCGGGGAGCTGTTTTTT.

This chain joins TRBV4-3 and TRBJ2-7, with 9 bases lining up with TRBD1. J gave up 1 base and V 0 bases, and 1 base lay outside the gene matches. CDR3 length: 15 residues. Germline-derived CDR1 and CDR2 are LGHNA and YSLEER. The CDR3 protein is CASSQEGQGSYEQYF. DNA for the CDR3: TGCGCCAGCAGCCAAGAGGGACAGGGTTCCTACGAGCAGTACTTC.

The rearrangement joins TRBV7-9 to TRBJ1-2; D may be TRBD1 (5 bases). The CDR3 spans 18 residues. The V gene lost 1 base and the J gene lost 5 bases, with 23 bases spanning the gap. The germline CDR1 and CDR2 sequences are SEHNR and FQNEAQ (reference sequence). CDR3 sequence: CASSLGDSATTTQYGYTF. The CDR3 DNA reads as TGTGCCAGCAGCTTAGGGGACTCAGCGACTACTACTCAATATGGCTACACCTTC.

The chain is built from TRBV7-8 and TRBJ2-7, with D possibly matching TRBD2 (5 bases). This CDR3 spans 13 amino acids. Trimming pared 0 bases from V and 4 bases from J, leaving 7 bases between. CDR1 and CDR2 from the germline V gene are SGHVS and FQNEAQ. The CDR3 nucleotides read TGTGCCAGCAGCTTAGCGCGGGTATACGAGCAGTACTTC. It encodes CASSLARVYEQYF.

The chain is built from TRBV29-1 and TRBJ1-1; tentatively, D is TRBD1 (5 bases). V shed 0 bases and J shed 3 bases, with 11 bases lying between them. Germline-derived CDR1 and CDR2 are SQVTM and ANQGSEA. The CDR3 contains 14 residues. The CDR3 spells CSVEDQQGYTEAFF. CDR3 coding DNA: TGCAGCGTTGAAGATCAGCAGGGATACACTGAAGCTTTCTTT.

This chain links TRBV9 with TRBJ2-1, with 8 bases aligning to TRBD2. V lost 0 bases and J lost 2; bases outside the gene matches: 4. Germline V CDR1 and CDR2: SGDLS, YYNGEE. The CDR3 extends over 16 amino acids. CDR3 in DNA: TGTGCCAGCAGCGTAGAGCCGGGGGGGCCCTACAATGAGCAGTTCTTC. Translating gives CASSVEPGGPYNEQFF.

This chain's CDR3 is CAWSDEAYQETQYF. As DNA, the CDR3 is TGTGCCTGGAGTGACGAAGCGTACCAAGAGACCCAGTACTTC. The gene calls are TRBV30 and TRBJ2-5; D is ambiguous. The ends were cut back, 1 base at V and 0 bases at J, with 9 bases in the middle. The CDR3 has 14 amino acids. The germline V gene encodes CDR1 GTSNPN and CDR2 SVGIG (reference sequence).

This chain joins TRBV29-1 and TRBJ2-5; 10 nucleotides line up with TRBD2. Germline values: CDR1 SQVTM, CDR2 ANQGSEA. The CDR3 runs 14 residues. The ends lost 3 bases at V and 3 bases at J; junction bases unmatched: 4. The CDR3 DNA reads TGCAGCGTTGATACCCTAGCGGGAGAAGAGACCCAGTACTTC. As protein: CSVDTLAGEETQYF.

This rearrangement joins TRBV29-1 to TRBJ1-6, with 7 bases aligning to TRBD1. Germline CDR1 SQVTM, CDR2 ANQGSEA. The CDR3 extends over 14 amino acids. Trimming took 8 bases from V and 4 from J; bases not matched to a gene: 8. In nucleotides, the CDR3 is TGCAGCCCCGACAGGGTGGGGTATAATTCACCCCTCCACTTT. It codes for CSPDRVGYNSPLHF.

The chain couples TRBV2 to TRBJ1-4; the D is unclear. Trimming pared 9 bases from V and 7 bases from J, leaving 9 bases between. Looked up from germline, CDR1 is SNHLY and CDR2 is FYNNEI. This CDR3 is built from 11 residues. DNA of the CDR3: TGTGCCAGTCAAGAGGGTGAAAAACTGTTTTTT. Its protein product is CASQEGEKLFF.

The genes are TRBV30 and TRBJ2-3, with TRBD1 matching 9 bases. CDR3 length: 14 residues. The germline CDR1 and CDR2 sequences are GTSNPN and SVGIG (reference sequence). V was pared by 6 bases and J by 3 bases, with 7 bases of the junction left unmatched. The CDR3 loop is CACRQGEPTDTQYF. The DNA for the CDR3 is TGTGCCTGTCGACAGGGGGAACCAACAGATACGCAGTATTTT.

V usage is TRBV27 and J usage is TRBJ1-6, with D tentatively TRBD1 (6 bases). This CDR3 region has 12 residues. CDR1 is MNHEY, CDR2 SMNVEV, per germline (reference sequence). V gave up 5 bases and J gave up 7 bases, with 6 bases separating them. The CDR3 loop reads CASSTGNSPLHF. Written as DNA, the CDR3 is TGTGCCAGCAGTACAGGGAATTCACCCCTCCACTTT.

This rearrangement joins TRBV28 to TRBJ2-5; 13 bases align to TRBD2. J gave up 4 bases and V 3 bases, and 8 bases lay outside the gene matches. From germline, CDR1 is MDHEN and CDR2 SYDVKM. CDR3 size: 17 residues. The CDR3 sequence: CASSFGGLAGEGETQYF. The CDR3 DNA is TGTGCCAGCAGTTTTGGTGGACTAGCGGGAGAAGGAGAGACCCAGTACTTC.

The chain is built from TRBV30 and TRBJ2-3; TRBD2 matches 7 bases. The ends lost 4 bases at V and 3 bases at J; junction bases unmatched: 10. This CDR3 is built from 15 residues. Germline loops: CDR1 GTSNPN, CDR2 SVGIG (reference sequence). CDR3 nucleotides: TGTGCCTGGACCTGGGGAGGGACTGGGACAGATACGCAGTATTTT. Translation gives CAWTWGGTGTDTQYF.

CDR3 DNA: TGTGCCAGCAGCACACTAGCGGGAAGGTTCTACGAGCAGTACTTC. Translating it yields CASSTLAGRFYEQYF. The J gene is TRBJ2-7, the V gene TRBV7-2, with 10 bases aligning to TRBD2. Germline CDR1 SGHTA, CDR2 FQGNSA. V dropped 5 bases and J dropped 3; count of bases not matched to a gene: 7. This CDR3 has 15 amino acids. Filled out from reference TRBV7-2 and TRBJ2-7, the complete variable domain reads GAGVSQSPSNKVTEKGKDVELRCDPISGHTALYWYRQSLGQGLEFLIYFQGNSAPDKSGLPSDRFSAERTGGSVSTLTIQRTQQEDSAVYLCASSTLAGRFYEQYFGPGTRLTVT.

J is TRBJ2-5 and V is TRBV2; possibly TRBD2 for D (6 bases). The CDR3 length is 11 residues. CDR1 is SNHLY and CDR2 is FYNNEI in the germline V gene. Deletions cut 7 bases from V and 5 bases from J, with 8 bases between. Written as DNA, the CDR3 is TGTGCCAGCATCCGGGGGGAGACCCAGTACTTC. Translated, it gives CASIRGETQYF.